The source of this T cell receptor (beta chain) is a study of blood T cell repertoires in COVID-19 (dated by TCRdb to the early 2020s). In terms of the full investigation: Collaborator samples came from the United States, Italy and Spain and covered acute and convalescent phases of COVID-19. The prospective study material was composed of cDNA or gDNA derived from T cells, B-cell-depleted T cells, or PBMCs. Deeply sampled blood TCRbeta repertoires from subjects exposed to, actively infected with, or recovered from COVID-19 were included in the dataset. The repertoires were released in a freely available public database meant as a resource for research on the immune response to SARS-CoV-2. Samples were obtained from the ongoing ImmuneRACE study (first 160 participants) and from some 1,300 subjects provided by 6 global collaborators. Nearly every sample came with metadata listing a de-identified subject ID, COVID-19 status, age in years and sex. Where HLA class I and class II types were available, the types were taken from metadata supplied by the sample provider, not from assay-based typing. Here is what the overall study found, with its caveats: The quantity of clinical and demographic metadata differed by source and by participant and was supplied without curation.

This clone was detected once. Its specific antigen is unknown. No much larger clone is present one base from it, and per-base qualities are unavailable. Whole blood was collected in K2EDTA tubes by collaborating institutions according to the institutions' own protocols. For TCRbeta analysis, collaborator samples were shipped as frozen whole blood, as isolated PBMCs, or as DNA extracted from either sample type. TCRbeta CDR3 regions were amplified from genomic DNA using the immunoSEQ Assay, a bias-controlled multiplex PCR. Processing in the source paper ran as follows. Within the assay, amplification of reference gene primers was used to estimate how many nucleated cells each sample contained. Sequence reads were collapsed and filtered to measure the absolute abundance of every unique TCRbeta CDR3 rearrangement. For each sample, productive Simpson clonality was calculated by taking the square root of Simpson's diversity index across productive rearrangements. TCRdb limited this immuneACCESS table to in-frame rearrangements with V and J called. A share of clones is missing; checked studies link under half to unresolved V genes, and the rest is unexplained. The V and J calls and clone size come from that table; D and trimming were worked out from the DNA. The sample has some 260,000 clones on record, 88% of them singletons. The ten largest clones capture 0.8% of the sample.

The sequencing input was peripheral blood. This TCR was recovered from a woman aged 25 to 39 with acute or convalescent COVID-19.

The CDR3 reads CASSGGRGRTYEQYF. The nucleotides are TGTGCCAGCAGTGGGGGGAGGGGCAGGACCTACGAGCAGTACTTC. The V gene is TRBV27 and the J gene is TRBJ2-7; the junction holds 7 bases that match TRBD2. Trimming leaves V shorter by 5 bases and J shorter by 2 bases, with the junction holding 9 bases beyond the gene matches. CDR1 MNHEY and CDR2 SMNVEV are derived from the germline V gene (reference sequence). From the cysteine up to the phenylalanine, the CDR3 has a length of 15 residues. The retained sequence is limited to the CDR3, 45 bases, with the frame set at the first base.